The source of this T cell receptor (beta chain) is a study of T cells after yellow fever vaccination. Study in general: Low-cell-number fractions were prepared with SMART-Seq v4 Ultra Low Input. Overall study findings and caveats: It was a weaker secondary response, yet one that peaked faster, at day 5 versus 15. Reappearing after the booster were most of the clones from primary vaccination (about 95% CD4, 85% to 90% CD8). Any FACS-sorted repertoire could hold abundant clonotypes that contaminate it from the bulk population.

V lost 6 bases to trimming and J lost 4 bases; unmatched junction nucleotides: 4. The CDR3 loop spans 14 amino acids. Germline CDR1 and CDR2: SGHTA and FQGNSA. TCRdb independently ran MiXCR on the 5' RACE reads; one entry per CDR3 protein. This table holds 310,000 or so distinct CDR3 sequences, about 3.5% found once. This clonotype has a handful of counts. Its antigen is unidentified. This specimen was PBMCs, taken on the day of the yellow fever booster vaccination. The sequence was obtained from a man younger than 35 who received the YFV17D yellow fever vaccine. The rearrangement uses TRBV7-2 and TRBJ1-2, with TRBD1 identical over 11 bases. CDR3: CASRGGTGGYGYTF. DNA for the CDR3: TGTGCCAGCAGGGGGGGGACAGGGGGCTATGGCTACACCTTC.